This is a list of T cell receptor beta chains from one sample in a study of blood T cells in healthy people across ages. Each CDR3 protein is one row after TCRdb ran MiXCR on the 5' RACE reads. The sample has hundreds of thousands of distinct CDR3 sequences, 24% seen once. This sample also appeared in a second study, on T cells of mothers and their children.

The sequenced material came from blood. The receptors were sampled from a boy between 5 and 17 years old in good health. Each CDR3 is given with its conserved first and last residue. Each record gives: V gene, clone size, D gene, J gene, CDR3 protein, CDR3 DNA. D genes are given only for firm matches. The size of a clone is reported for some rows only, either as once, few or many, or as a class for expanded clones.

V: TRBV9; size: .; D: TRBD2; J: TRBJ2-1; CDR3: CASSVGGGAGAYNEQFF; DNA: TGTGCCAGCAGCGTAGGCGGGGGGGCCGGGGCCTACAATGAGCAGTTCTTC
V: TRBV14; size: .; D: TRBD2; J: TRBJ2-2; CDR3: CASSRGLAGSYTGELFF; DNA: TGTGCCAGCAGCCGGGGACTAGCGGGGAGCTACACCGGGGAGCTGTTTTTT
V: TRBV6-5; size: few; D: TRBD1; J: TRBJ2-2; CDR3: CASSRQGVNTGELFF; DNA: TGTGCCAGCAGTCGACAGGGCGTCAACACCGGGGAGCTGTTTTTT
V: TRBV6-5; size: few; D: .; J: TRBJ2-1; CDR3: CASSYSYFNEQFF; DNA: TGTGCCAGCAGTTACTCGTACTTTAATGAGCAGTTCTTC
V: TRBV20-1; size: .; D: .; J: TRBJ2-3; CDR3: CSAHGSGTDTQYF; DNA: TGCAGTGCGCACGGTTCGGGCACAGATACGCAGTATTTT
V: TRBV9; size: .; D: .; J: TRBJ2-3; CDR3: CASSVAPGGTDTQYF; DNA: TGTGCCAGCAGCGTAGCCCCGGGGGGCACAGATACGCAGTATTTT
V: TRBV5-1; size: few; D: .; J: TRBJ1-1; CDR3: CASSLSARNTEAFF; DNA: TGCGCCAGCAGCTTGTCTGCGAGGAACACTGAAGCTTTCTTT
V: TRBV12-3/TRBV12-4; size: .; D: TRBD1; J: TRBJ2-5; CDR3: CASSLGTVQTQYF; DNA: TGTGCCAGCAGTTTGGGGACAGTGCAGACCCAGTACTTC
V: TRBV24-1; size: few; D: TRBD1; J: TRBJ1-1; CDR3: CATRGQGRTEAFF; DNA: TGTGCCACCAGGGGACAGGGCCGCACTGAAGCTTTCTTT
V: TRBV6-2/TRBV6-3; size: few; D: .; J: TRBJ1-2; CDR3: CASSTGTGYTF; DNA: TGTGCCAGCAGCACCGGGACCGGCTACACCTTC
V: TRBV4-2; size: .; D: .; J: TRBJ2-7; CDR3: CASSQGRDSTYEQYF; DNA: TGTGCCAGCAGCCAAGGGCGGGATTCGACCTACGAGCAGTACTTC
V: TRBV14; size: few; D: .; J: TRBJ1-6; CDR3: CASSQDLAVNSYNSPLHF; DNA: TGTGCCAGCAGCCAAGATCTGGCCGTGAACTCCTATAATTCACCCCTCCACTTT
V: TRBV12-3/TRBV12-4; size: .; D: TRBD2; J: TRBJ2-2; CDR3: CASSPTSGGVNTGELFF; DNA: TGTGCCAGCAGTCCGACTAGCGGGGGGGTCAACACCGGGGAGCTGTTTTTT
V: TRBV28; size: .; D: .; J: TRBJ2-7; CDR3: CASSLVSAAVQYEQYF; DNA: TGTGCCAGCAGTTTGGTCTCGGCAGCCGTTCAGTACGAGCAGTACTTC
V: TRBV10-3; size: .; D: TRBD2; J: TRBJ2-1; CDR3: CAPTSGTYNEQFF; DNA: TGTGCTCCGACTAGCGGCACTTACAATGAGCAGTTCTTC
V: TRBV2; size: .; D: .; J: TRBJ2-7; CDR3: CASSGWETGPYEQYF; DNA: TGTGCCAGCAGTGGTTGGGAGACCGGCCCCTACGAGCAGTACTTC
V: TRBV5-6; size: .; D: TRBD1; J: TRBJ2-7; CDR3: CASTRDRSSYEQYF; DNA: TGTGCCAGCACAAGGGACAGGAGCTCCTACGAGCAGTACTTC
V: TRBV12-3/TRBV12-4; size: once; D: TRBD1; J: TRBJ1-1; CDR3: CASRGQGKAFF; DNA: TGTGCCAGCAGGGGACAGGGAAAAGCTTTCTTT
V: TRBV19; size: few; D: .; J: TRBJ2-7; CDR3: CASSTGGRTYEQYF; DNA: TGTGCCAGTAGTACTGGGGGCAGGACCTACGAGCAGTACTTC
V: TRBV28; size: .; D: .; J: TRBJ2-1; CDR3: CASSPQGFDEQFF; DNA: TGTGCCAGCAGTCCCCAAGGTTTCGATGAGCAGTTCTTC
V: TRBV4-2; size: few; D: TRBD2; J: TRBJ2-1; CDR3: CASSRGLAGGPSYNEQFF; DNA: TGTGCCAGCAGCCGTGGACTAGCGGGAGGGCCTTCCTACAATGAGCAGTTCTTC
V: TRBV20-1; size: .; D: .; J: TRBJ1-1; CDR3: CSAAGSVAAGTEAFF; DNA: TGCAGTGCCGCGGGGTCTGTGGCGGCGGGCACTGAAGCTTTCTTT
V: TRBV27; size: .; D: .; J: TRBJ2-7; CDR3: CASSSWTGGDEQYF; DNA: TGTGCCAGCAGTTCCTGGACAGGAGGGGACGAGCAGTACTTC
V: TRBV7-8; size: few; D: .; J: TRBJ1-3; CDR3: CASSLRTAGNTIYF; DNA: TGTGCCAGCAGCTTGAGGACAGCTGGAAACACCATATATTTT
V: TRBV5-1; size: many; D: .; J: TRBJ2-5; CDR3: CASSLEGAETQYF; DNA: TGCGCCAGCAGCTTGGAAGGAGCGGAGACCCAGTACTTC
V: TRBV27; size: once; D: TRBD1; J: TRBJ1-1; CDR3: CASSSLDRGFEAFF; DNA: TGTGCCAGCAGTTCATTGGACAGGGGGTTTGAAGCTTTCTTT
V: TRBV7-3; size: .; D: .; J: TRBJ1-6; CDR3: CASSWWPGWFSPLHF; DNA: TGTGCCAGCAGCTGGTGGCCTGGGTGGTTCTCGCCCCTCCACTTT
V: TRBV6-6; size: .; D: .; J: TRBJ2-1; CDR3: CASSYLGVGDNEQFF; DNA: TGTGCCAGCAGTTATCTGGGGGTCGGAGACAATGAGCAGTTCTTC
V: TRBV4-3; size: .; D: TRBD1; J: TRBJ1-1; CDR3: CASSWSGTGNEAFF; DNA: TGCGCCAGCAGCTGGTCCGGGACAGGGAATGAAGCTTTCTTT
V: TRBV11-2; size: .; D: .; J: TRBJ2-2; CDR3: CTSSPFVFGELFF; DNA: TGTACCAGCAGCCCGTTTGTCTTCGGGGAGCTGTTTTTT
V: TRBV15; size: few; D: .; J: TRBJ2-5; CDR3: CATSNEGREGETQYF; DNA: TGTGCCACCAGCAACGAAGGACGCGAGGGAGAGACCCAGTACTTC
V: TRBV28; size: .; D: .; J: TRBJ2-6; CDR3: CAGSPNGGGGFSGANVLTF; DNA: TGTGCCGGCAGCCCTAACGGCGGAGGGGGATTCTCTGGGGCCAACGTCCTGACTTTC
V: TRBV28; size: .; D: .; J: TRBJ2-7; CDR3: CASSLPDRSYEQYF; DNA: TGTGCCAGCAGTTTACCCGACAGAAGCTACGAGCAGTACTTC
V: TRBV6-1; size: few; D: .; J: TRBJ1-4; CDR3: CASSGAQTTNEKLFF; DNA: TGTGCCAGCAGTGGGGCACAGACAACTAATGAAAAACTGTTTTTT
V: TRBV15; size: .; D: .; J: TRBJ2-4; CDR3: CATSTRDIQYF; DNA: TGTGCCACCAGCACCCGGGACATTCAGTACTTC
V: TRBV7-8; size: .; D: TRBD2; J: TRBJ2-7; CDR3: CASSLAGAGAYEQYF; DNA: TGTGCTAGCAGCTTAGCGGGGGCAGGGGCCTACGAGCAGTACTTC
V: TRBV3-1; size: .; D: .; J: TRBJ1-2; CDR3: CASSQGSGVNYGYTF; DNA: TGTGCCAGCAGCCAAGGTTCAGGGGTAAACTATGGCTACACCTTC
V: TRBV7-9; size: few; D: .; J: TRBJ2-1; CDR3: CASSFSNNEQFF; DNA: TGTGCCAGCAGCTTCTCTAACAATGAGCAGTTCTTC
V: TRBV6-2/TRBV6-3; size: .; D: .; J: TRBJ2-7; CDR3: CASSLTRGSSYEQYF; DNA: TGTGCCAGCAGCCTAACGAGGGGGAGCTCCTACGAGCAGTACTTC
V: TRBV20-1; size: few; D: TRBD2; J: TRBJ2-5; CDR3: CSAGLLLQETQYF; DNA: TGCAGTGCGGGACTACTACTCCAAGAGACCCAGTACTTC
V: TRBV3-1; size: .; D: .; J: TRBJ1-2; CDR3: CASSQGPRYYTF; DNA: TGTGCCAGCAGCCAGGGGCCCAGATACTACACCTTC
V: TRBV5-1; size: .; D: TRBD1; J: TRBJ1-1; CDR3: CASSLSRDSPNTEAFF; DNA: TGCGCCAGCAGCTTAAGTCGGGACAGTCCGAACACTGAAGCTTTCTTT
V: TRBV20-1; size: .; D: .; J: TRBJ2-7; CDR3: CSVLPSLVSYEQYF; DNA: TGCAGCGTCCTCCCCTCGCTCGTGTCCTACGAGCAGTACTTC
V: TRBV5-8; size: few; D: .; J: TRBJ1-2; CDR3: CASSWQRVLLDGYTF; DNA: TGTGCCAGCAGCTGGCAGCGGGTACTCTTGGATGGCTACACCTTC
V: TRBV6-5; size: few; D: .; J: TRBJ2-7; CDR3: CASTRTRGEQYF; DNA: TGTGCCAGCACGAGGACCAGGGGCGAGCAGTACTTC
V: TRBV29-1; size: .; D: .; J: TRBJ1-1; CDR3: CSASSLNRKGIEAFF; DNA: TGCAGCGCAAGTAGCCTTAACCGGAAAGGCATTGAAGCTTTCTTT
V: TRBV29-1; size: few; D: .; J: TRBJ2-7; CDR3: CSVEDRQAYEQYF; DNA: TGCAGCGTTGAAGATCGACAGGCCTACGAGCAGTACTTC
V: TRBV29-1; size: many; D: .; J: TRBJ2-5; CDR3: CSAEQETQYF; DNA: TGCAGCGCGGAACAAGAGACCCAGTACTTC
V: TRBV7-3; size: few; D: TRBD2; J: TRBJ2-1; CDR3: CASSLTVGLAGLTEQFF; DNA: TGTGCCAGCAGCTTAACGGTGGGGCTAGCGGGGTTAACTGAGCAGTTCTTC
V: TRBV4-1; size: .; D: .; J: TRBJ2-7; CDR3: CASSQVYYEQYF; DNA: TGCGCCAGCAGCCAAGTTTATTACGAGCAGTACTTC
V: TRBV29-1; size: .; D: TRBD1; J: TRBJ2-7; CDR3: CSAKGQFYEQYF; DNA: TGCAGCGCCAAGGGACAGTTCTACGAGCAGTACTTC
V: TRBV6-1; size: .; D: .; J: TRBJ2-7; CDR3: CASKVSTVTYEQYF; DNA: TGTGCCAGCAAGGTTTCGACAGTTACCTACGAGCAGTACTTC
V: TRBV12-3/TRBV12-4; size: .; D: .; J: TRBJ1-4; CDR3: CASSESRSTNEKLFF; DNA: TGTGCCAGCAGTGAGAGCCGGTCAACTAATGAAAAACTGTTTTTT
V: TRBV21-1; size: few; D: .; J: TRBJ2-1; CDR3: CASSPPGRTSGRLSYNEQFF; DNA: TGTGCCAGCAGCCCCCCGGGGCGGACTAGCGGGAGATTGTCCTACAATGAGCAGTTCTTC
V: TRBV6-2/TRBV6-3; size: few; D: TRBD2; J: TRBJ2-1; CDR3: CASRGTSGYYNEQFF; DNA: TGTGCCAGCAGAGGGACTAGCGGCTACTACAATGAGCAGTTCTTC
V: TRBV3-1; size: few; D: TRBD1; J: TRBJ1-2; CDR3: CASSQVSPRGFGYTF; DNA: TGTGCCAGCAGCCAAGTCTCGCCCAGGGGGTTTGGCTACACCTTC
V: TRBV29-1; size: few; D: .; J: TRBJ2-1; CDR3: CSVDKTGVYNEQFF; DNA: TGCAGCGTTGACAAGACAGGAGTCTACAATGAGCAGTTCTTC
V: TRBV12-3/TRBV12-4; size: .; D: .; J: TRBJ2-7; CDR3: CASSYGAEQYF; DNA: TGTGCCAGCAGTTACGGGGCCGAGCAGTACTTC
V: TRBV20-1; size: .; D: TRBD1; J: TRBJ2-7; CDR3: CSAPGTVTYEQYF; DNA: TGCAGTGCTCCCGGGACAGTGACCTACGAGCAGTACTTC